This entry concerns a single T cell receptor beta chain. As yet, its antigen is unknown. The authors' processing: ImmunoSEQ yielded junction-only sequences lacking quality scores, so filtering differed. Method: immunoSEQ multiplex PCR; TCRdb's copy keeps in-frame clones and lacks some. V and J calls and clone size are those listed in that table; D and trimming were worked out from the DNA. The table records 2 million to 2.5 million clones, about 95% of them present only once. The data are from a study of shared clonotypes between healthy human individuals. Findings and caveats of the study: Between several donors, naive CD4 clonotypes were shared at a level of approximately 5%.

Every one of the donors was a Caucasian adult that lived in Nashville, Tennessee. A CD45RA+ naive subset and a CD45RA-negative memory subset were split from CD4+ cells. The TCR was taken from a man between 18 and 35 years old in good health. Material for sequencing was naive CD4+ T cells sorted from blood. The subset here: CD45RA+ positively selected.

The CDR3 coding sequence is TGTGCCAGCTCACCACAGGGTCGGACTAATGAAAAACTGTTTTTT. This encodes CASSPQGRTNEKLFF. J is TRBJ1-4 and V is TRBV18; D remains unclear. Trimming took off 1 base at V and 2 bases at J, with 8 bases between the two ends. The CDR3 runs 15 residues. CDR1 and CDR2 (germline): KGHSH, LQKENI.